Each of the 28 T cell receptor beta chains below was sequenced from the same sample in a study of T-cell memory formation after mild COVID-19. In TCRdb, the 5' RACE reads were re-called with MiXCR into one record per CDR3 protein. The table records 150,000 to 200,000 distinct CDR3 sequences, approximately 17% of them present only once. Sequenced material: PBMCs or a T cell subset sorted from them (not recorded which). The receptors derive from a man aged 18 to 29 who had mild COVID-19 (a few samples of this study predate the infection). Cell type and time point are not known.

This clonotype was observed a handful of times. V usage is TRBV7-2 and J usage is TRBJ2-3; D is uncertain. The CDR3 covers 14 residues. Trimming removed 2 bases at V and 3 bases at J, with 9 bases between. The germline gives CDR1 SGHTA, CDR2 FQGNSA. CDR3 DNA: TGTGCCAGCAGCTTATCACGAGGAACAGATACGCAGTATTTT. Translated, it gives CASSLSRGTDTQYF.

The chain has TRBV18 and TRBJ1-6, with a possible D match to TRBD1 (6 bases). Trimming shortened V by 2 bases and J by 10 bases, and 18 bases separated the two germline ends. Germline V gives CDR1 KGHSH, CDR2 LQKENI. This CDR3 contains 16 residues. DNA for the CDR3: TGTGCCAGCTCACCAGGCGCGCAGGGGAGGCGATCACCCCTCCACTTT. Its protein is CASSPGAQGRRSPLHF.

The chain uses TRBV5-1 and TRBJ1-2; the match to TRBD1 covers 8 bases. This CDR3 has 13 amino acids. CDR1 and CDR2 (germline): SGHRS, YFSETQ. J lost 9 bases, V lost 1 base, and 5 bases had no gene match. The CDR3 sequence: CASSLRTGQSYTF. CDR3 DNA sequence: TGCGCCAGCAGCTTGAGGACAGGGCAAAGCTACACCTTC. Variable domain in full (rest from reference TRBV5-1 and TRBJ1-2): KAGVTQTPRYLIKTRGQQVTLSCSPISGHRSVSWYQQTPGQGLQFLFEYFSETQRNKGNFPGRFSGRQFSNSRSEMNVSTLELGDSALYLCASSLRTGQSYTFGSGTRLTVV.

Only a few counts were recorded for this clonotype. The V gene is TRBV6-5, the J gene TRBJ1-2; D is unclear. V lost 3 bases and J lost 6, with 14 bases in between. The CDR3 loop spans 14 amino acids. Germline CDR1 is MNHEY and CDR2 is SVGAGI. CDR3 bases: TGTGCCAGCAGTTATTCGTATGCTGTTGATGGCTACACCTTC. Amino acids: CASSYSYAVDGYTF.

A few counts support this clonotype. The chain couples TRBV6-2 or TRBV6-3 to TRBJ1-1; no reliable D call. The V gene's germline CDR1 is MNHEY and CDR2 SVGEGT. The length of the CDR3 is 13 residues. Between the trimmed V and J ends, which lost 0 bases and 7 bases, there was a span of 9 bases. The CDR3 DNA is TGTGCCAGCAGTTACTCGTACGCCCGTGAAGCTTTCTTT. It is translated as CASSYSYAREAFF.

The chain links TRBV20-1 to TRBJ2-4, with 7 bases that match TRBD2. Germline-derived CDR1 and CDR2 are DFQATT and SNEGSKA (reference sequence). The length of the CDR3 is 12 residues. With V trimmed by 6 bases and J by 7 bases, 6 bases remained unmatched. The CDR3 sequence is CSAEPGGNIQYF. The CDR3, as DNA: TGCAGTGCCGAACCCGGGGGGAACATTCAGTACTTC.

CDR3 amino acids: CASIDNGGGTEAFF. In DNA form, the CDR3 reads TGTGCCAGCATTGACAACGGGGGTGGGACTGAAGCTTTCTTT. The chain recombines TRBV2 with TRBJ1-1, with D possibly TRBD1 on 5 matching bases. From germline, CDR1 is SNHLY and CDR2 FYNNEI. CDR3 size: 14 residues. The V end lost 7 bases, the J end lost 5 bases, and 17 bases lay between the germline ends.

This chain connects TRBV7-9 to TRBJ1-2, with D unclear. The germline V gene encodes CDR1 SEHNR and CDR2 FQNEAQ (reference sequence). Between the trimmed V and J ends, which lost 1 base and 6 bases, there was a span of 9 bases. The CDR3 length is 13 residues. CDR3 nucleotides: TGTGCCAGCAGCTTAGTCGGGGTAGATGGCTACACCTTC. This codes for CASSLVGVDGYTF.

The sample holds a few counts of this clonotype. This chain joins TRBV20-1 and TRBJ2-4; perhaps D is TRBD1 or TRBD2 (5 bases each). Germline values: CDR1 DFQATT, CDR2 SNEGSKA (reference sequence). V lost 1 base and J 0 bases, leaving 7 bases between the germline ends. This CDR3 comprises 14 residues. The CDR3 nucleotides read TGCAGTGCTAGAGCCGGGACAGCCAAAAACATTCAGTACTTC. As protein: CSARAGTAKNIQYF.

This clonotype was observed a handful of times. J is TRBJ1-4 and V is TRBV5-6, with D hard to call. Trimming shortened V by 6 bases and J by 7 bases, and 13 bases separated the two germline ends. The CDR3 runs to 13 residues. Germline lookup yields CDR1 SGHDT and CDR2 YYEEEE. DNA for the CDR3: TGTGCCAGCACCTGGCTAGGCGGTGAAAAACTGTTTTTT. Encoded protein: CASTWLGGEKLFF.

This chain connects TRBV30 to TRBJ1-4; TRBD1 aligns across 7 bases. CDR1 and CDR2 (germline): GTSNPN, SVGIG (reference sequence). With V trimmed by 1 base and J by 5 bases, 7 bases remained unmatched. The CDR3 loop spans 15 amino acids. CDR3 DNA: TGTGCCTGGAGTGATGGGGCAGGGGGAAATGAAAAACTGTTTTTT. Encoded protein: CAWSDGAGGNEKLFF.

The sample holds a few counts of this clonotype. The chain joins TRBV29-1 to TRBJ2-7, with TRBD1 identical over 7 bases. Germline-derived CDR1 and CDR2 are SQVTM and ANQGSEA. The CDR3 is 13 amino acids. With V trimmed by 6 bases and J by 0 bases, 5 bases remained unmatched. The CDR3 loop is CSVLRDSSYEQYF. The CDR3 region has the DNA TGCAGCGTCCTACGGGACAGCTCCTACGAGCAGTACTTC.

The rearrangement uses TRBV19 and TRBJ1-2; the D gene is possibly TRBD1 (5 bases). Per germline, CDR1 LNHDA and CDR2 SQIVND (reference sequence). CDR3 size: 13 residues. Between the trimmed V and J ends, which lost 3 bases and 10 bases, there was a span of 15 bases. The CDR3 bases are TGTGCCAGTAGTATGGAGGGGACCTCTGACTACACCTTC. Amino acids: CASSMEGTSDYTF.

This clonotype was counted many times. This chain joins TRBV5-1 and TRBJ2-3; perhaps TRBD1 as D (5 bases). CDR3 size: 14 residues. V was clipped by 4 bases and J by 2 bases, with 11 bases between them. From germline, CDR1 is SGHRS and CDR2 YFSETQ. CDR3 DNA sequence: TGCGCCAGCAGCCCTCAGGGCTTCACAGATACGCAGTATTTT. Its translation is CASSPQGFTDTQYF.

This chain links TRBV29-1 with TRBJ2-5; TRBD1 matches at 7 bases. Germline CDR1 and CDR2: SQVTM and ANQGSEA. This CDR3 contains 12 residues. The V gene end was trimmed by 6 bases and the J gene end by 3 bases; junction bases not matched to a gene: 4. The CDR3 spells CSVTGAEETQYF. The CDR3 coding sequence is TGCAGCGTCACAGGGGCGGAAGAGACCCAGTACTTC.

In its sample, this clonotype was seen a few times. The chain joins TRBV5-4 to TRBJ1-5, with D possibly matching TRBD1 (6 bases). The CDR3 is 15 amino acids. V was shortened by 4 bases and J by 4 bases, with 15 bases between the two germline ends. Germline loops: CDR1 SGHNT, CDR2 YYREEE (reference sequence). The CDR3 DNA is TGTGCCAGCAGCCAGGACGGGACACCTAATCAGCCCCAGCATTTT. Amino acid sequence: CASSQDGTPNQPQHF.

The chain recombines TRBV6-2 or TRBV6-3 with TRBJ1-2, with TRBD1 matching 7 bases. The CDR3 contains 13 residues. Unmatched junction bases numbered 10, after V lost 6 bases and J lost 9 bases. Germline assignment: CDR1 MNHEY and CDR2 SVGEGT. CDR3 amino acids: CASSPGQAFRYTF. CDR3 sequence (DNA): TGTGCCAGCAGCCCCGGACAGGCATTTCGCTACACCTTC.

V and J are TRBV7-7 and TRBJ2-5; no reliable D call. V was shortened by 5 bases and J by 5 bases, with 12 bases between the two germline ends. The CDR3 extends over 13 amino acids. Germline CDR1 SSHAT, CDR2 FNYEAQ (reference sequence). CDR3 coding DNA: TGTGCCAGCAGCAAAGACACCCGGGAGACCCAGTACTTC. Residues: CASSKDTRETQYF.

The gene calls are TRBV5-4 and TRBJ2-7; TRBD1 might be the D (5 bases). CDR3 length: 14 residues. Trimming shortened V by 0 bases and J by 3 bases, and 10 bases separated the two germline ends. Germline V lookup: CDR1 SGHNT, CDR2 YYREEE (reference sequence). The CDR3, as DNA: TGTGCCAGCAGCTTGGGAGGCAGGGACTACGAGCAGTACTTC. This gives the protein CASSLGGRDYEQYF.

This clonotype was observed a few times. V gene TRBV24-1 combines with J gene TRBJ1-2, with D possibly being TRBD1 (5 bases). Trimming left V 1 base short and J 3 bases short, with 11 bases between. Germline loops: CDR1 KGHDR, CDR2 SFDVKD. The CDR3 is 15 residues long. CDR3 nucleotides: TGTGCCACCAGTGATTTATCCGGGGGGGACTATGGCTACACCTTC. It encodes CATSDLSGGDYGYTF.

The chain carries TRBV2 and TRBJ2-3, with D possibly TRBD2 on 7 matching bases. Germline CDR1 and CDR2: SNHLY and FYNNEI. The V gene lost 8 bases and the J gene lost 4 bases, with 19 bases spanning the gap. This CDR3 comprises 15 residues. The CDR3 DNA sequence: TGTGCCAGCGGCCTCCGGGGGGCTTCCCCAGATACGCAGTATTTT. It translates to CASGLRGASPDTQYF.

This clonotype appeared a few times. This chain connects TRBV14 to TRBJ2-6; D unresolved. The V end was cut by 0 bases, the J end by 0 bases, with 6 bases between. Germline CDR1 and CDR2: SGHDN and FVKESK. The CDR3 is 16 residues long. CDR3 nucleotides: TGTGCCAGCAGCCAAGATCCCGTCTCTGGGGCCAACGTCCTGACTTTC. Amino acids: CASSQDPVSGANVLTF.

This clonotype was seen a handful of times. The V gene is TRBV6-5, the J gene TRBJ2-7; TRBD2 might be the D (5 bases). CDR3 length equals 18 residues. V lost 2 bases and J lost 2, with 22 bases in between. From germline, CDR1 is MNHEY and CDR2 SVGAGI. The chain's CDR3 is CASSYRREEAPRTYEQYF. The DNA of the CDR3 is TGTGCCAGCAGTTACCGACGGGAAGAGGCTCCGCGAACCTACGAGCAGTACTTC.

This clonotype was counted only a few times. The chain uses TRBV2 and TRBJ2-6, with D unresolved. Germline V gene sequence: CDR1 SNHLY, CDR2 FYNNEI. Trimming took 2 bases from V and 9 from J, leaving 5 bases between them. CDR3 size: 12 residues. Here the CDR3 reads CASSERDNVLTF. CDR3 nucleotide sequence: TGTGCCAGCAGTGAAAGGGACAACGTCCTGACTTTC.

The CDR3 loop is CASSPTTGDYGYTF. The CDR3 region has the DNA TGTGCCAGCTCACCTACGACAGGGGACTATGGCTACACCTTC. The gene calls are TRBV18 and TRBJ1-2; 8 nucleotides match TRBD1. This CDR3 is 14 amino acids long. CDR1 and CDR2 from the germline V gene are KGHSH and LQKENI. Trimming removed 3 bases from V and 3 bases from J; junction bases left unmatched: 3.

The chain links TRBV6-5 to TRBJ2-2; 8 bases align to TRBD1. Germline V gene data show CDR1 as MNHEY and CDR2 as SVGAGI. The length of the CDR3 is 15 residues. The V gene end was trimmed by 6 bases and the J gene end by 2 bases; junction bases not matched to a gene: 5. CDR3 residues: CASSRTGFNTGELFF. CDR3 DNA: TGTGCCAGCAGCCGGACAGGGTTTAACACCGGGGAGCTGTTTTTT.

In its sample, this clonotype was seen a few times. This chain uses TRBV20-1 with TRBJ1-1; no clear D. CDR1 is DFQATT and CDR2 is SNEGSKA in the germline V gene (reference sequence). This CDR3 has 13 amino acids. V lost 3 bases to trimming and J lost 1 base, with 9 bases between them. The CDR3, as DNA: TGCAGTGCTAGCGGCATTGCGAACACTGAAGCTTTCTTT. Translation: CSASGIANTEAFF.

There are a few counts of this clonotype. The V call is TRBV4-3, the J call TRBJ2-7, with 8 bases matching TRBD1. This CDR3 comprises 18 residues. Germline-derived CDR1 and CDR2 are LGHNA and YSLEER. J lost 4 bases, V lost 0 bases, and 14 bases had no gene match. The CDR3 here is CASSQDLVWAGGGYEQYF. The CDR3 DNA reads as TGCGCCAGCAGCCAAGATCTCGTCTGGGCAGGGGGCGGTTACGAGCAGTACTTC.